The present TCR beta chain was sequenced within a study of beta chain features in type 1 diabetes. Reverse transcribing all isolated RNA meant expressed TCRB transcripts were sequenced. Data came from immunoSEQ multiplex PCR; TCRdb stores just in-frame clones and leaves some out. The data show roughly 300,000 clones, with 14% seen just once and approximately 6.7% held by the top ten. On this clone: Its antigen is unidentified.

The study's findings and limits: PCR might show a preference for shorter templates, equally across patients and controls.

With 6 bases removed from V and 6 bases from J, the gap between germline ends came to 5 bases. This CDR3 region has 11 residues. From germline, CDR1 is SGHAT and CDR2 FQNNGV. This receptor was obtained from a man between 25 and 39 years old in good health. The genes are TRBV11-2 and TRBJ2-2; no firm D call. The sequencing sample was made of central memory CD4+ T cells from blood. The CDR3 sequence is CASRNAGELFF. DNA of the CDR3: TGTGCCAGCAGAAATGCCGGGGAGCTGTTTTTT.